This record looks at one T cell receptor beta chain sequence and its context. The sample is drawn from a study of blood T cells in healthy people across ages. In germline, CDR1 is DFQATT, CDR2 SNEGSKA (reference sequence). CDR3 size: 14 residues. V lost 0 bases and J 8 bases, leaving 16 bases between the germline ends. A second PCR, run for roughly 7 to 12 cycles, used a sample-barcoded 5' primer plus a J-beta primer mix. A template-switch adaptor with 12 random nucleotides tagged each cDNA molecule. One entry per CDR3 protein, called by TCRdb with MiXCR from the 5' RACE reads. The repertoire holds 550,000 to 600,000 distinct CDR3 sequences, with 25% to 30% as singletons.

The V gene is TRBV20-1, the J gene TRBJ1-2; maybe TRBD1 (6 bases). What was sequenced was blood. The receptor was derived from a woman in her 70s in good health. The CDR3 is CSARDLGTNKGYTF. CDR3 DNA sequence: TGCAGTGCTAGAGATCTCGGGACAAACAAGGGCTACACCTTC.